Following are 8 T cell receptor beta chains from one sample sequenced in a study of OX40 agonist ivuxolimab in advanced cancers. Clones were sequenced by immunoSEQ multiplex PCR, and TCRdb holds only the in-frame ones, with some missing. The table includes tens of thousands of clones, 75% to 90% detected once. The source material was CD4+ or CD8+ T cells sorted from blood, sampled in a trial of the OX40 agonist ivuxolimab. These receptors were obtained from an adult with an advanced solid tumor such as melanoma, head and neck, liver or kidney cancer.

The gene calls are TRBV28 and TRBJ2-3; 10 bases line up with TRBD1. J gave up 6 bases and V 6 bases, and 9 bases lay outside the gene matches. Germline V gives CDR1 MDHEN, CDR2 SYDVKM. CDR3 length equals 15 residues. The CDR3: CASSSPPGQGDTQYF. CDR3 bases: TGTGCCAGCAGCTCACCCCCGGGACAGGGGGATACGCAGTATTTT.

The J gene is TRBJ1-6, the V gene TRBV2; D is possibly TRBD1 (6 bases). The CDR3 sequence is 15 residues long. Trimming took off 3 bases at V and 9 bases at J, with 15 bases between the two ends. CDR1 SNHLY and CDR2 FYNNEI come from the germline V gene. The CDR3 is CASSEAGASPSPLHF. CDR3 in DNA: TGTGCCAGCAGTGAGGCGGGGGCAAGTCCTTCACCCCTCCACTTT.

Only one count was recorded for this clone. The chain joins TRBV6-1 to TRBJ2-2; D is uncertain. V lost 10 bases and J 3 bases, leaving 6 bases between the germline ends. This CDR3 has 11 residues. Looked up from germline, CDR1 is MNHNS and CDR2 is SASEGT. This CDR3 reads CATRDTGELFF. The CDR3 DNA is TGTGCCACCCGGGACACCGGGGAGCTGTTTTTT.

The chain uses TRBV6-5 and TRBJ2-1, with 10 bases aligning to TRBD2. The CDR3 length is 16 residues. Germline V gives CDR1 MNHEY, CDR2 SVGAGI. V lost 2 bases, J lost 2 bases, and 3 bases stayed unmatched. The CDR3 here is CASSYLAGVPYNEQFF. The CDR3 DNA is TGTGCCAGCAGTTACCTAGCGGGAGTTCCCTACAATGAGCAGTTCTTC.

The chain carries TRBV28 and TRBJ1-2; 8 bases agree with TRBD1. Germline loops: CDR1 MDHEN, CDR2 SYDVKM. Trimming took 5 bases from V and 8 from J; bases not matched to a gene: 7. The CDR3 is made up of 13 amino acids. CDR3 DNA: TGTGCCAGCAGTCAACAACAGGGGGGAGGCTACACCTTC. It codes for CASSQQQGGGYTF.

The gene calls are TRBV28 and TRBJ2-6; TRBD1 agrees at 11 bases. The J segment lost 1 base and the V segment lost 4 bases, leaving 6 bases of the junction unmatched. The germline V gene has CDR1 MDHEN and CDR2 SYDVKM. CDR3 size: 18 residues. CDR3 bases: TGTGCCAGCAGTTCGGGACAGGGGGGAGTGTCTGGGGCCAACGTCCTGACTTTC. Its protein product is CASSSGQGGVSGANVLTF.

The chain links TRBV12-5 to TRBJ2-3; 8 bases are a match to TRBD2. The germline V gene has CDR1 LGHNT and CDR2 FRNRAP. This CDR3 is built from 15 residues. J gave up 4 bases and V 6 bases, and 9 bases lay outside the gene matches. DNA for the CDR3: TGTGCTAGTGGGGCGACTAGCGTAGGCGCAGATACGCAGTATTTT. The encoded protein is CASGATSVGADTQYF. Using reference TRBV12-5 and TRBJ2-3 for the parts outside the CDR3, the full variable domain is DARVTQTPRHKVTEMGQEVTMRCQPILGHNTVFWYRQTMMQGLELLAYFRNRAPLDDSGMPKDRFSAEMPDATLATLKIQPSEPRDSAVYFCASGATSVGADTQYFGPGTRLTVL.

V gene TRBV7-2 combines with J gene TRBJ2-3; no clear D gene. The CDR3 loop spans 13 amino acids. The germline V gene encodes CDR1 SGHTA and CDR2 FQGNSA. V lost 5 bases and J lost 2, with 8 bases in between. The CDR3 nucleotides are TGTGCCAGCAGCACTCAGTCCACAGATACGCAGTATTTT. It specifies CASSTQSTDTQYF.